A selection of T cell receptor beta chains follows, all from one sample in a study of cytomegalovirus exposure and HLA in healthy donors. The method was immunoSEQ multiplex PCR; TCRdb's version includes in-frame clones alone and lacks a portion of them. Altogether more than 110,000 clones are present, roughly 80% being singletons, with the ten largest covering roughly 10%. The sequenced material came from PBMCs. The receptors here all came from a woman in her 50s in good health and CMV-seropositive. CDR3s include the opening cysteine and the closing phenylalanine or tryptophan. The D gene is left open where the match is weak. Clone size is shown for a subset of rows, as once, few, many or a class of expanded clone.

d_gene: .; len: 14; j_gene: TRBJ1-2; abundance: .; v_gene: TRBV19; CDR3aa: CASSITGDVYGYTF; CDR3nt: TGTGCCAGTAGTATCACCGGGGATGTCTATGGCTACACCTTC
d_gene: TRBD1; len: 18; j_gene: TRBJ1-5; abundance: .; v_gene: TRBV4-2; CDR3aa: CASSLIGTGLYSNQPQHF; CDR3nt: TGTGCCAGCAGCCTTATAGGGACAGGGCTTTATAGCAATCAGCCCCAGCATTTT
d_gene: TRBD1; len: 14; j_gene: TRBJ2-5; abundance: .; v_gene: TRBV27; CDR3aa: CASSWGQAQETQYF; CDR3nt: TGTGCCAGCAGTTGGGGACAGGCTCAAGAGACCCAGTACTTC
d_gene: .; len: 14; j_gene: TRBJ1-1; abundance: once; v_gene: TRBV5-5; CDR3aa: CASSLDGGGTEAFF; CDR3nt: TGTGCCAGCAGCTTGGACGGCGGAGGGACTGAAGCTTTCTTT
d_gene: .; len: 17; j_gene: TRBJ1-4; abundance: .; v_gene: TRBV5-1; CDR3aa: CASSLGPTRGSGEKLFF; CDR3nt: TGCGCCAGCAGCTTGGGCCCTACCAGGGGAAGTGGGGAAAAACTGTTTTTT
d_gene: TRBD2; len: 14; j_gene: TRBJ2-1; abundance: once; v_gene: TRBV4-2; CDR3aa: CASSLRGGYNEQFF; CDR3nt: TGTGCCAGCAGCCTGCGGGGGGGCTACAATGAGCAGTTCTTC
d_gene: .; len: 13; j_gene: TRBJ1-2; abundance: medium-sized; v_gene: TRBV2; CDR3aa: CASSVDKEGGYTF; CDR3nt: TGTGCCAGCAGTGTCGACAAGGAAGGTGGCTACACCTTC
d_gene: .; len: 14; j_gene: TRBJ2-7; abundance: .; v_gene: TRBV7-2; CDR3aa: CASARSGSRGEQYF; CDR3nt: TGTGCCAGCGCCCGATCAGGGTCCCGAGGCGAGCAGTACTTC
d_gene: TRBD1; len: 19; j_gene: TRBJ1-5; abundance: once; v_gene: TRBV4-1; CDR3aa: CASSQVFTRRTGEGQPQHF; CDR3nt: TGCGCCAGCAGCCAAGTATTTACTCGAAGGACAGGTGAGGGTCAGCCCCAGCATTTT
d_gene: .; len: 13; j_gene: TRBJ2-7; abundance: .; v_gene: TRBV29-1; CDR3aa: CSVESDRAYEQYF; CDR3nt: TGCAGCGTTGAATCCGACCGGGCCTACGAGCAGTACTTC
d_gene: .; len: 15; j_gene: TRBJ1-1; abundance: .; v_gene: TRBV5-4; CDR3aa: CASSLVGDLFTEAFF; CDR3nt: TGTGCCAGCAGCTTGGTAGGGGATTTATTCACTGAAGCTTTCTTT
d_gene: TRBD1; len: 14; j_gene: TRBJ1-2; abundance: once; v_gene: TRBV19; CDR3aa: CASSTQGENYGYTF; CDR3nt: TGTGCCAGTAGTACGCAGGGGGAAAACTATGGCTACACCTTC
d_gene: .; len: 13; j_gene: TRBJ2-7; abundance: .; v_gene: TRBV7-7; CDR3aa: CASSSINNNEQYF; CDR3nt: TGTGCTAGCAGCTCCATCAACAATAACGAGCAGTACTTC
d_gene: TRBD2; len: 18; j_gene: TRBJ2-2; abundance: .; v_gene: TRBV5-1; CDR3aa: CASSKRTSGGPNTGELFF; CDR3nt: TGCGCCAGCAGCAAGAGGACTAGCGGGGGTCCGAACACCGGGGAGCTGTTTTTT
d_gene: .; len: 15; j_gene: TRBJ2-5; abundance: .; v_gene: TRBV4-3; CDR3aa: CASSQVVSGQETQYF; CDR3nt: TGCGCCAGCAGCCAAGTAGTCAGCGGGCAAGAGACCCAGTACTTC
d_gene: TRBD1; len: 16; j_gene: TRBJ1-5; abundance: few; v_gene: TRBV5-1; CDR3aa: CASSLDGTAYNQPQHF; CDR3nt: TGCGCCAGCAGCTTGGATGGGACAGCCTACAATCAGCCCCAGCATTTT
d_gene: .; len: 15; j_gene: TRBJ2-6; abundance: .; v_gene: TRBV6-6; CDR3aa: CASRLLGGEANVLTF; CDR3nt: TGTGCCAGCAGACTATTAGGGGGGGAGGCCAACGTCCTGACTTTC
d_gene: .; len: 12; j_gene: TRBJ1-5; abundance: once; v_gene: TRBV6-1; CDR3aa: CASTTYNQPQHF; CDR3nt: TGTGCCAGCACCACCTACAATCAGCCCCAGCATTTT